The sequence of this T cell receptor beta chain was determined in a study of Graves' ophthalmopathy and Graves' hyperthyroidism. Broader study findings: Clonotypes were expanded in thyroid at above 0.001 frequency, and most also appeared in blood. At 65% to 71% sensitivity and 72.22% specificity, the model predicted progression of the ophthalmopathy.

V was trimmed by 3 bases and J by 8 bases, leaving 17 bases between them. The CDR3 is 14 amino acids. Using RNA transcripts, the TCR beta CDR3 regions were amplified. After a first-round RT-PCR with HTBI primers, a second-round multiplex PCR was run. Using its own MiXCR run on the multiplex PCR reads, TCRdb lists one record per CDR3 protein. The sample contains 360,000 or so distinct CDR3 sequences, 15% to 20% of which appear only once. This clonotype was observed many times. Its antigen is still unknown. Patients were excluded if they had other autoimmune diseases or uncontrolled infections, and likewise if pregnancy or lactation applied. PBMCs were density-gradient isolated from approximately 10 ml fresh blood.

The chain employs TRBV12-3 or TRBV12-4 and TRBJ2-7; D possibly uses TRBD1 or TRBD2 (7 bases each). This clonotype was obtained from a woman in her late teens or twenties with Graves' ophthalmopathy. The sample consisted of peripheral blood. The CDR3: CASSFQGGETKQYF. The CDR3 DNA reads as TGTGCCAGCAGTTTCCAGGGGGGGGAAACGAAGCAGTACTTC.